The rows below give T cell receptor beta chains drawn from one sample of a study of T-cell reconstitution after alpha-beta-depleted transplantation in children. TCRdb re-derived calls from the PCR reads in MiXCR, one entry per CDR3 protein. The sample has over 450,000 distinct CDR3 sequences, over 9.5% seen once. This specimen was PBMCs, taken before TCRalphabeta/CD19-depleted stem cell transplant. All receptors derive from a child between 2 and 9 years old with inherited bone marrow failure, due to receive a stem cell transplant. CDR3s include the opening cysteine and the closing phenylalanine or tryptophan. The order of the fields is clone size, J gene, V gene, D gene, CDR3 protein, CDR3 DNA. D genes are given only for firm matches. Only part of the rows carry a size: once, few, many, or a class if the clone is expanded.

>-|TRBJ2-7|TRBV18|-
CASSPGGVSYEQYF
TGTGCCAGCTCACCAGGCGGGGTCTCCTACGAGCAGTACTTC
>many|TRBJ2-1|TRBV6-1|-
CASRTAPIYNEQFF
TGTGCCAGTCGGACGGCCCCGATTTACAATGAGCAGTTCTTC
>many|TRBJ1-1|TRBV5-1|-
CASSSWPASSLVGSDTEAFF
TGCGCCAGCAGCTCGTGGCCTGCCAGCAGCTTGGTGGGGTCGGACACTGAAGCTTTCTTT
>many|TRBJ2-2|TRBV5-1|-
CASRRARSNTGELFF
TGCGCCAGCAGAAGGGCCCGTTCGAACACCGGGGAGCTGTTTTTT
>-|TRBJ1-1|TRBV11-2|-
CASSPEVTTEAFF
TGTGCCAGCAGCCCCGAGGTGACTACTGAAGCTTTCTTT
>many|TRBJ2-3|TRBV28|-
CASTWALSTDTQYF
TGTGCCAGCACCTGGGCCCTTAGCACAGATACGCAGTATTTT
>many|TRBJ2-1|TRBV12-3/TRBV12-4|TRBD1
CASWLGQGTLNEQFF
TGTGCCAGCTGGTTGGGACAGGGGACCTTGAATGAGCAGTTCTTC
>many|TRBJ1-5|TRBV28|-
CASSLVFSNQPQHF
TGTGCCAGCAGTTTAGTCTTTAGCAATCAGCCCCAGCATTTT
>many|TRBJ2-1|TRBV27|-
CASSPGPRGNEQFF
TGTGCCAGCAGTCCCGGCCCTCGAGGGAATGAGCAGTTCTTC
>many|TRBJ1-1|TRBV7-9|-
CASSSPWGGSNTEAFF
TGTGCCAGCAGCTCCCCCTGGGGGGGATCGAACACTGAAGCTTTCTTT
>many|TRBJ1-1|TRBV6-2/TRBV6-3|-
CASSFRAVRGLTEAFF
TGTGCCAGCAGTTTTAGGGCGGTCCGGGGTTTGACTGAAGCTTTCTTT
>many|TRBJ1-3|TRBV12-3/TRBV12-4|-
CASSSTGSSGNTIYF
TGTGCCAGCAGTTCGACAGGCAGCTCTGGAAACACCATATATTTT
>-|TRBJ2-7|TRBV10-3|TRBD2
CAISTSGSYEQYF
TGTGCCATCTCGACTAGCGGGAGTTACGAGCAGTACTTC
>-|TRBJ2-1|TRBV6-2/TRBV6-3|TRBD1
CASWHGTGSYNEQFF
TGTGCCAGCTGGCATGGGACAGGGTCCTACAATGAGCAGTTCTTC
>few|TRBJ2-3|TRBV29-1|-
CSVRSATDTQYF
TGCAGCGTTAGGTCCGCCACAGATACGCAGTATTTT
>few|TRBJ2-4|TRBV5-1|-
CASSRPPGNAIPLAKNIQYF
TGCGCCAGCAGCCGCCCCCCAGGTAACGCCATTCCACTAGCCAAAAACATTCAGTACTTC
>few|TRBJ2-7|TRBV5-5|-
CASNIGLALHEQYF
TGTGCCAGCAACATCGGGCTAGCACTTCACGAGCAGTACTTC
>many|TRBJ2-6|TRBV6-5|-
CASSYPAGANVLTF
TGTGCCAGCAGTTACCCGGCGGGGGCCAACGTCCTGACTTTC
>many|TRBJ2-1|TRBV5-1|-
CASSLEDGRVGDEQFF
TGCGCCAGCAGCTTGGAGGACGGCAGGGTGGGCGATGAGCAGTTCTTC
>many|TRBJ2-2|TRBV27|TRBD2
CASRLAGANGELFF
TGTGCCAGCAGACTAGCGGGAGCCAACGGGGAGCTGTTTTTT
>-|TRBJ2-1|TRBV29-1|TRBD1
CSVDYRGPYNEQFF
TGCAGCGTTGATTACAGGGGGCCCTACAATGAGCAGTTCTTC
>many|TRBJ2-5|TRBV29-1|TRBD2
CSVASGEETQYF
TGCAGCGTCGCCAGCGGGGAAGAGACCCAGTACTTC
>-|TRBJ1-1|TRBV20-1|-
CSASSAGARDTEAFF
TGCAGTGCTAGTTCCGCAGGGGCGCGGGACACTGAAGCTTTCTTT
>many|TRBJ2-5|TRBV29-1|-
CSVEGQREGGTQYF
TGCAGCGTTGAAGGACAGCGAGAGGGTGGGACCCAGTACTTC
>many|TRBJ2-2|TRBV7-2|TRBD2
CASSLGGAVTGELFF
TGTGCCAGCAGCCTCGGGGGGGCCGTCACCGGGGAGCTGTTTTTT
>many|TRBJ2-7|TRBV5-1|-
CASSLTGEVSYEQYF
TGCGCCAGCAGCTTGACAGGGGAGGTCTCCTACGAGCAGTACTTC
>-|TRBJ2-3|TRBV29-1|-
CSVASTDTQYF
TGCAGCGTTGCTAGCACAGATACGCAGTATTTT
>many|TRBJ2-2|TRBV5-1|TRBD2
CASSLSSGMNTGELFF
TGCGCCAGCAGCTTGTCTAGCGGGATGAACACCGGGGAGCTGTTTTTT
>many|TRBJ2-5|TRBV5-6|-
CASSLNWGRQETQYF
TGTGCCAGCAGCCTAAACTGGGGGAGGCAAGAGACCCAGTACTTC